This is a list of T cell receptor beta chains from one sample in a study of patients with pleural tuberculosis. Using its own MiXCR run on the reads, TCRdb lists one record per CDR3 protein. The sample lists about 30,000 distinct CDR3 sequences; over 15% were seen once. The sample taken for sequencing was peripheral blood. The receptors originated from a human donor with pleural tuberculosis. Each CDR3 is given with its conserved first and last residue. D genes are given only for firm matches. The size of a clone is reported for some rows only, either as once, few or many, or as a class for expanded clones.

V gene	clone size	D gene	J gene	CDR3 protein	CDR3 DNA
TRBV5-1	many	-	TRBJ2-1	CASSLENNEQFF	TGCGCCAGCAGCTTGGAAAACAATGAGCAGTTCTTC
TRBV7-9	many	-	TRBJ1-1	CASSLQDGNTEAFF	TGTGCCAGCAGCCTACAGGATGGGAACACTGAAGCTTTCTTT
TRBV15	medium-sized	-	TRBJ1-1	CATSRNSLNTEAFF	TGTGCCACCAGCAGAAACAGTTTGAACACTGAAGCTTTCTTT
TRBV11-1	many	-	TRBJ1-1	CASSFGSLGTEAFF	TGTGCCAGCAGCTTTGGGTCTTTGGGGACTGAAGCTTTCTTT
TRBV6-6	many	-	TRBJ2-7	CASSYGRGGEQYF	TGTGCCAGCAGTTACGGTAGAGGGGGCGAGCAGTACTTC
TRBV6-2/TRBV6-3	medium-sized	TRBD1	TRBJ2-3	CASSYLNSGGRTDTQYF	TGTGCCAGCAGTTACCTGAATTCAGGGGGACGCACAGATACGCAGTATTTT
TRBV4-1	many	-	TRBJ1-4	CASSQKTLSFEKLFF	TGCGCCAGCAGCCAAAAAACGTTGTCATTTGAAAAACTGTTTTTT
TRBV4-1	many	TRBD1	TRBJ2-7	CASSQDRGRRQYF	TGCGCCAGCAGCCAGGACAGGGGGCGGCGTCAGTACTTC
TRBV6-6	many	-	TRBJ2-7	CASSYSGHEQYF	TGTGCCAGCAGTTACTCGGGCCACGAGCAGTACTTC
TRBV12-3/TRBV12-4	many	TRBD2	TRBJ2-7	CASRTSGKYEQYF	TGTGCCAGCAGAACTAGCGGAAAATACGAGCAGTACTTC
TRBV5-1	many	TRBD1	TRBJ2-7	CASSLGDSAYEQYF	TGCGCCAGCAGCTTGGGGGACAGCGCCTACGAGCAGTACTTC
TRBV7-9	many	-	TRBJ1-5	CASSIDSNQPQHF	TGTGCCAGCAGCATCGATAGCAATCAGCCCCAGCATTTT
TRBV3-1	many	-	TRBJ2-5	CASSQEIKTQYF	TGTGCCAGCAGCCAAGAGATTAAGACCCAGTACTTC
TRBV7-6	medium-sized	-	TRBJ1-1	CASSLGGEDTEAFF	TGTGCCAGCAGCTTAGGTGGGGAGGACACTGAAGCTTTCTTT
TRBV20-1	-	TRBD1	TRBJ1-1	CSARDEGRGDSEASF	TGCAGTGCTAGAGATGAGGGCAGGGGGGACAGTGAAGCTTCCTTT
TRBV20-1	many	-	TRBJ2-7	CSAPVNYEQYF	TGCAGTGCTCCCGTAAACTACGAGCAGTACTTC
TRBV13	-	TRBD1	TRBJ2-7	CASSFGQGYEQYF	TGTGCCAGCAGCTTCGGACAGGGCTACGAGCAGTACTTC
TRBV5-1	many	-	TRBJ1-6	CASSARGADSPLHF	TGCGCCAGCAGCGCCAGGGGCGCGGATTCACCCCTCCACTTT
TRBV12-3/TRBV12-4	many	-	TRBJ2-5	CASSLTGVETQYF	TGTGCCAGCAGTTTAACGGGGGTGGAGACCCAGTACTTC
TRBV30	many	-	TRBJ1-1	CAWSVIDSRDTEAFF	TGTGCCTGGAGTGTAATAGACAGTAGGGACACTGAAGCTTTCTTT
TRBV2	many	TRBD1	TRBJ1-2	CASGGTGGYGYTF	TGTGCCAGCGGGGGAACAGGGGGCTATGGCTACACCTTC
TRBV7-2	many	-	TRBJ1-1	CASTLSGRTEAFF	TGTGCCAGCACCCTGTCCGGGAGAACTGAAGCTTTCTTT
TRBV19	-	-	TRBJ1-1	CASSEGALNTEAFF	TGTGCCAGTAGTGAAGGAGCGTTGAACACTGAAGCCTTCTTT
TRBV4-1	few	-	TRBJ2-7	CASSQDLSAAGEQYF	TGCGCCAGCAGCCAAGATCTATCGGCAGCCGGCGAGCAGTACTTC
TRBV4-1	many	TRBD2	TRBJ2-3	CASSPSAGGTDTQYF	TGCGCCAGCAGCCCAAGCGCGGGGGGCACAGATACGCAGTATTTT
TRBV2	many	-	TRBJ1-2	CASTTGGYYGYTF	TGTGCCAGCACCACGGGGGGGTACTATGGCTACACCTTC
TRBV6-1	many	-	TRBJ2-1	CASTQDNTYNEQFF	TGTGCCAGCACCCAGGACAATACATACAATGAGCAGTTCTTC
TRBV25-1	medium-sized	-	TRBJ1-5	CASSESGTHQPQHF	TGTGCCAGCAGTGAATCCGGGACACATCAGCCCCAGCATTTT
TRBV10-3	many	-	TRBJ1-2	CAIGSGRAYTF	TGTGCCATCGGGTCGGGGCGAGCCTACACCTTC
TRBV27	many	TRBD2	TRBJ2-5	CASRVGGARETQYF	TGTGCCAGCAGGGTCGGGGGGGCGCGGGAGACCCAGTACTTC
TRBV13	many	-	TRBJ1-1	CASSLGLRAAEAFF	TGTGCCAGCAGCCTAGGGCTCAGGGCTGCTGAAGCTTTCTTT
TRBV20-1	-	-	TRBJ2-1	CSATNTDTQFF	TGCAGTGCTACAAACACAGATACGCAGTTCTTC
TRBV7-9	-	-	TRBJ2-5	CASSPLGRTVGTQYF	TGTGCCAGCAGCCCCCTCGGCAGGACCGTCGGGACCCAGTACTTC
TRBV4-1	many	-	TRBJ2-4	CASSQDTRDMDIQYF	TGCGCCAGCAGCCAAGATACTAGGGATATGGACATTCAGTACTTC
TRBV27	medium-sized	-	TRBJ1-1	CASSLALNTEAFF	TGTGCCAGCAGTCTAGCCCTGAACACTGAAGCTTTCTTT
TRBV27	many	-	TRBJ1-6	CASSLRGAESSYNSPLHF	TGTGCCAGCAGCCTTCGAGGGGCGGAGAGCTCCTATAATTCACCCCTCCACTTT
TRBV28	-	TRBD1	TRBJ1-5	CASSSTGRAQHF	TGTGCCAGCAGTTCGACAGGGAGGGCCCAGCATTTT
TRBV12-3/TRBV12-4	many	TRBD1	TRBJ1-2	CASRGQVGYGYTF	TGTGCCAGCCGGGGACAGGTGGGCTATGGCTACACCTTC
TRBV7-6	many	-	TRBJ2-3	CASSHNFGGTDTQYF	TGTGCCAGCAGCCACAACTTCGGCGGTACAGATACGCAGTATTTT
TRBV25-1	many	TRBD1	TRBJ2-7	CASSLGQGFYEQYF	TGTGCCAGCAGCCTAGGACAGGGATTTTACGAGCAGTACTTC
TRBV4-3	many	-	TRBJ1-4	CASSQESSEKLFF	TGCGCCAGCAGCCAAGAATCGTCAGAAAAACTGTTTTTT
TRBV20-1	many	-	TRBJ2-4	CSSGGFAKNIQYF	TGCAGTTCCGGCGGATTCGCCAAAAACATTCAGTACTTC
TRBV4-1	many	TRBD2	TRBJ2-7	CASSRGLAGTYEQYF	TGCGCCAGCAGCCGAGGACTAGCGGGTACCTACGAGCAGTACTTC
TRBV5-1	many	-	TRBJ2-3	CASSLGASETDTQYF	TGCGCCAGCAGCTTGGGGGCTAGCGAAACAGATACGCAGTATTTT
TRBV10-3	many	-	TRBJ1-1	CAISAWGEDTEAFF	TGTGCCATCAGTGCTTGGGGAGAAGACACTGAAGCTTTCTTT
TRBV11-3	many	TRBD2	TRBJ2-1	CASSPSGTSGNEQFF	TGTGCCAGCAGCCCAAGCGGGACCTCCGGAAATGAGCAGTTCTTC
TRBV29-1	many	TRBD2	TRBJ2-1	CSVERGVAGDWNEQFF	TGCAGCGTTGAAAGGGGGGTAGCGGGAGATTGGAATGAGCAGTTCTTC
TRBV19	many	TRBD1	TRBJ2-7	CASSMGQGANEQYF	TGTGCCAGTAGTATGGGACAGGGGGCTAACGAGCAGTACTTC